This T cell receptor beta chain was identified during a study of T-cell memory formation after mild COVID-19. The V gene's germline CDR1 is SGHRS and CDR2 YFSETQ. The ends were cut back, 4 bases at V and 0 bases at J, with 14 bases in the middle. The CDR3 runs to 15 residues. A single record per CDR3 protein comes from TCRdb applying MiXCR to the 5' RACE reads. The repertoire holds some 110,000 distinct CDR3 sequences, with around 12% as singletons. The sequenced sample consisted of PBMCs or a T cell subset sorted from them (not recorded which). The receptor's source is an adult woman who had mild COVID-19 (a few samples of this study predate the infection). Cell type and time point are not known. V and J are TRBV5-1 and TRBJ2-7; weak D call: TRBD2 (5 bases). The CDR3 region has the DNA TGCGCCAGCAGCCCGGACTCCTCTACCTCCTACGAGCAGTACTTC. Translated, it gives CASSPDSSTSYEQYF.